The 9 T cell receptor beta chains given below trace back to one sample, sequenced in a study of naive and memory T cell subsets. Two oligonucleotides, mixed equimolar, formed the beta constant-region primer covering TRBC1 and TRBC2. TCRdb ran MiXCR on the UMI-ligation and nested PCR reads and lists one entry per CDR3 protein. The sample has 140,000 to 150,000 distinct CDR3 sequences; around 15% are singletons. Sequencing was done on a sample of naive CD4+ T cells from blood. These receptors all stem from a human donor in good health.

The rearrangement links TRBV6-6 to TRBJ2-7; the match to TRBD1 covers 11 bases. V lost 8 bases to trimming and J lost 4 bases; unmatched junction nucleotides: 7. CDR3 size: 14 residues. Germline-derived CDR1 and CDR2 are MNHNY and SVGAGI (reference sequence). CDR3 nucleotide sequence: TGTGCCAGCGCGAAAGGACAGGGGGCATACGAGCAGTACTTC. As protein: CASAKGQGAYEQYF.

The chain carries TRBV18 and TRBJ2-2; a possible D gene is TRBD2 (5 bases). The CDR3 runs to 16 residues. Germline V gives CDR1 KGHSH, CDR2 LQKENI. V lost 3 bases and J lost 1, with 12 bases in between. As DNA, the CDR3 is TGTGCCAGCTCACCTCGGGGAGCGCTGAACACCGGGGAGCTGTTTTTT. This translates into CASSPRGALNTGELFF.

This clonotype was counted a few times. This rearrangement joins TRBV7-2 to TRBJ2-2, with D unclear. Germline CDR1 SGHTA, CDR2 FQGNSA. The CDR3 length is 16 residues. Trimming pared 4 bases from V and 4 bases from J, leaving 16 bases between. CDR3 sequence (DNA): TGTGCCAGCAGCTCCCCCGGCCCCGCAGGCACCGGGGAGCTGTTTTTT. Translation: CASSSPGPAGTGELFF.

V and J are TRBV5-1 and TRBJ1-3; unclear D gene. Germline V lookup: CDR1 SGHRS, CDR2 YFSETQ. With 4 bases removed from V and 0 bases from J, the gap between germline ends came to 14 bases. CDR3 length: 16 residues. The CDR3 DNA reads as TGCGCCAGCAGCCCAAGAGATGGAAACTCTGGAAACACCATATATTTT. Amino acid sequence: CASSPRDGNSGNTIYF.

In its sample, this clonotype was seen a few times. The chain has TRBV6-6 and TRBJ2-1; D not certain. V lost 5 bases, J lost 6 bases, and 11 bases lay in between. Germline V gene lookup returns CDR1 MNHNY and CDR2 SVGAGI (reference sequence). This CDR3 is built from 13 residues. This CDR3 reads CASSNDDSNEQFF. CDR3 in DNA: TGTGCCAGCAGTAACGATGATTCCAATGAGCAGTTCTTC.

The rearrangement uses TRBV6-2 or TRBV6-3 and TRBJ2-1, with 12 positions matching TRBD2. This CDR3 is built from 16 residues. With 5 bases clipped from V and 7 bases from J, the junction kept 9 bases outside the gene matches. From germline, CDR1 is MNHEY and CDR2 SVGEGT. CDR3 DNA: TGTGCCAGCAGTCCCGCCGGACTAGCGGGAAGTAATGAGCAGTTCTTC. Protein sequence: CASSPAGLAGSNEQFF.

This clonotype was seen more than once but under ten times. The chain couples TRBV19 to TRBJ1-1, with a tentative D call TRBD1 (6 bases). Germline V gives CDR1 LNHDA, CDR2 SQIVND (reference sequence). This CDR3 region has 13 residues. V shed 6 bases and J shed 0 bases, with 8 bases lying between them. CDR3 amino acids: CASRRTVNTEAFF. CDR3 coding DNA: TGTGCCAGTAGGCGGACAGTGAACACTGAAGCTTTCTTT.

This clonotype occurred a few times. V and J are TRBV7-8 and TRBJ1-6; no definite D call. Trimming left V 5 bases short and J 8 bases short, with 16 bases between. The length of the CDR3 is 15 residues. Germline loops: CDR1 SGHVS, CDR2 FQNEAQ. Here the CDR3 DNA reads TGTGCCAGCAGCCCCCGCCCTGGGTCGGATTCACCCCTCCACTTT. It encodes CASSPRPGSDSPLHF.

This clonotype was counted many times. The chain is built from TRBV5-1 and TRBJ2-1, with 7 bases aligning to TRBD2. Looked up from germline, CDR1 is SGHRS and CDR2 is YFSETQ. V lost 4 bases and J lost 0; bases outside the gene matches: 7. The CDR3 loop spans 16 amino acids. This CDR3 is CASSPDERDSYNEQFF. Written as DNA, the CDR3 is TGCGCCAGCAGCCCGGACGAGCGGGACTCCTACAATGAGCAGTTCTTC.